Sequencing of this T cell receptor beta chain was carried out in a study of human T cells and chemical hapten exposure. As the library was built, unique molecular identifiers were attached to individual cDNA molecules. One entry per CDR3 protein, called by TCRdb with MiXCR from the RACE reads. The sample yields some 380,000 distinct CDR3 sequences, about 4.4% seen once. Germline CDR1 is SGHAT and CDR2 is FQNNGV. V gave up 6 bases and J gave up 5 bases, with 13 bases separating them. The CDR3 length is 13 residues. The sample's time point: patch test 1, 2 weeks after DPC sensitization. As for treatment: therapeutic diphenylcyclopropenone sensitization with weekly scalp DPC. Each patch-test visit's blood sample preceded patch application. Whole-study findings and limits: PT1 expanded TCR counts and patch test score were linked, and their correlation was positive. Among expanded TCRs, significantly more large CDR3 similarity clusters formed than among controls.

At least ten counts were recorded for this clonotype. The target antigen is unknown. The sequence was collected from a woman in her 50s with alopecia areata. Some clones in this sample may be carry-over from other donors' samples. This rearrangement joins TRBV11-2 to TRBJ1-1; D might be TRBD1 (6 bases). The starting material was whole blood, obtained in connection with sensitization to the hapten diphenylcyclopropenone (DPC). The CDR3: CASRHREGTEAFF. CDR3 nucleotides: TGTGCCAGCAGACACAGGGAGGGGACTGAAGCTTTCTTT.